A single sample is the source of the 2 T cell receptor beta chains below, sequenced in a study of CD8 T cells in Susac syndrome. RNA amounts of about 0.5 to 1 ug underwent reverse transcription with random hexamers. Via MiXCR, TCRdb re-called the immunoSEQ multiplex PCR reads, giving one row per CDR3 protein. The sample holds about 180,000 distinct CDR3 sequences, almost 96% seen once. The sample taken for sequencing was CD4+ T cells from PBMCs. The origin of the receptors is a human donor with multiple sclerosis.

This clonotype was counted between two and nine times. This sequence joins TRBV29-1 and TRBJ2-3; unclear D gene. Trimming took 6 bases from V and 2 from J, leaving 18 bases between them. CDR1 and CDR2 (germline): SQVTM, ANQGSEA. The CDR3 sequence is 15 residues long. CDR3 region: CSVLGMADNTDTQYF. In DNA, the CDR3 is TGCAGCGTCTTGGGGATGGCGGATAACACAGATACGCAGTATTTT.

V and J are TRBV3-1 and TRBJ1-2, with D possibly being TRBD1 (5 bases). Trimming removed 8 bases at V and 7 bases at J, with 23 bases between. CDR1 is LGHDT and CDR2 is YNNKEL in the germline V gene (reference sequence). CDR3 length: 15 amino acids. CDR3 nucleotides: TGTGCCAGCGGGGTCCGGGGCGCTTCTTTTACTGGCTACACCTTC. Amino acid sequence: CASGVRGASFTGYTF.